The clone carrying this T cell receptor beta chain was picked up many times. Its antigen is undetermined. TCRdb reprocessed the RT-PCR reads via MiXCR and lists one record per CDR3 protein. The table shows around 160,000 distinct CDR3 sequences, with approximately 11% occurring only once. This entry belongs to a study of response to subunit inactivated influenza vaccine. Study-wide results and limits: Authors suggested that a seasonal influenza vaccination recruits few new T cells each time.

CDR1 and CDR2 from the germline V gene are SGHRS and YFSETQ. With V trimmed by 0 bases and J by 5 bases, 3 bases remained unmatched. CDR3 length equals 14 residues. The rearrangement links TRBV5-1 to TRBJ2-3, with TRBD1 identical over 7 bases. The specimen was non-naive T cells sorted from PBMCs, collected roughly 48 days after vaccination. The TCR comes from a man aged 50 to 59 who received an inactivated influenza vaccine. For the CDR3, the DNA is TGCGCCAGCAGCTTGGTTACAGGGGAAGATACGCAGTATTTT. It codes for CASSLVTGEDTQYF.